These 10 T cell receptor beta chains originate from one sample sequenced in a study of T cell changes during pregnancy in multiple sclerosis. The method was immunoSEQ multiplex PCR; TCRdb's version includes in-frame clones alone and lacks a portion of them. The sample records 37,000 or so clones, approximately 90% being singletons. This specimen consisted of CD4+ T cells from peripheral blood mononuclear cells, obtained in the first trimester of pregnancy. The receptors come from a female donor with multiple sclerosis, enrolled in a pregnancy study.

This clone was observed a handful of times. This rearrangement joins TRBV12-5 to TRBJ1-2, with D unresolved. Trimming left V 7 bases short and J 6 bases short, with 15 bases between. CDR3 length equals 13 residues. Germline V gene lookup returns CDR1 LGHNT and CDR2 FRNRAP. The CDR3, as DNA: TGTGCTAGTGCTACACAATCCCGGGATGGCTACACCTTC. This sequence encodes CASATQSRDGYTF.

The V call is TRBV18, the J call TRBJ2-7; tentative D call: TRBD1 (6 bases). CDR3 length: 16 residues. Germline CDR1 and CDR2: KGHSH and LQKENI. Trimming took 0 bases from V and 3 from J, leaving 15 bases between them. In DNA, the CDR3 is TGTGCCAGCTCACCACCGTCAGGACAGAGCCTCTACGAGCAGTACTTC. This encodes CASSPPSGQSLYEQYF.

The rearrangement uses TRBV18 and TRBJ2-7, with D possibly TRBD2 on 5 matching bases. CDR3 length: 14 residues. V lost 1 base and J 2 bases, leaving 9 bases between the germline ends. The germline gives CDR1 KGHSH, CDR2 LQKENI. CDR3 sequence reads: CASSPQTGTYEQYF. The CDR3 DNA reads as TGTGCCAGCTCACCACAGACGGGGACCTACGAGCAGTACTTC.

The table lists this clone with a few counts. The CDR3 reads CASSRPGQNTEAFF. In DNA, the CDR3 is TGTGCCAGCAGTCGACCGGGACAGAACACTGAAGCTTTCTTT. The rearrangement links TRBV27 to TRBJ1-1; TRBD1 is a possible D gene (6 bases). Germline assignment: CDR1 MNHEY and CDR2 SMNVEV (reference sequence). The ends were cut back, 5 bases at V and 1 base at J, with 11 bases in the middle. The CDR3 runs to 14 residues.

J is TRBJ1-5 and V is TRBV15; the match to TRBD1 covers 9 bases. This CDR3 region has 16 residues. Germline CDR1 LNHNV, CDR2 YYDKDF (reference sequence). The trim removed 1 base at V and 6 bases at J, leaving 7 bases unmatched. CDR3 in DNA: TGTGCCACCAGCAGAGGCGTACAGGGGGCGCGTCAGCCCCAGCATTTT. Residues: CATSRGVQGARQPQHF.

There are a few counts of this clone. This chain uses TRBV7-7 with TRBJ2-7; no clear D. The CDR3 runs 13 residues. The V and J ends lost 1 base and 5 bases respectively, with 9 bases between them. Germline V gene lookup returns CDR1 SSHAT and CDR2 FNYEAQ (reference sequence). CDR3 sequence reads: CASSLEWSDEQYF. CDR3 nucleotides: TGTGCCAGCAGCTTAGAGTGGTCGGACGAGCAGTACTTC.

V and J are TRBV4-3 and TRBJ1-2; the match to TRBD1 covers 8 bases. V shed 0 bases and J 3 bases; nucleotides not matched to a gene: 3. This CDR3 comprises 15 residues. Germline CDR1 reads LGHNA; CDR2 reads YSLEER. The CDR3, as DNA: TGCGCCAGCAGCCAAGAGGACAGGGCGGACTATGGCTACACCTTC. As protein: CASSQEDRADYGYTF.

CDR3 sequence: CASGRQGANEQFF. The CDR3 DNA follows: TGTGCTAGTGGCCGACAGGGGGCAAATGAGCAGTTCTTC. The chain couples TRBV12-5 to TRBJ2-1; 10 bases agree with TRBD1. The V segment lost 6 bases and the J segment 7 bases; nucleotides outside the gene matches: 3. Per the germline V gene, CDR1 is LGHNT and CDR2 is FRNRAP. The CDR3 totals 13 residues.

This clone was recorded once. The rearrangement links TRBV7-8 to TRBJ2-2; TRBD2 aligns across 10 bases. CDR3 length equals 19 residues. J gave up 3 bases and V 5 bases, and 15 bases lay outside the gene matches. The germline gives CDR1 SGHVS, CDR2 FQNEAQ. DNA of the CDR3: TGTGCCAGCAGCCCCCCTTTAAGACTAGCGGGCGGATACACCGGGGAGCTGTTTTTT. It specifies CASSPPLRLAGGYTGELFF.

Note on this clone: One end of the junction fails to match germline, which may point to a read error. The J gene is TRBJ2-7, the V gene TRBV6-5; possible D gene TRBD2, 6 bases. CDR1 and CDR2 (germline): MNHEY, SVGAGI. CDR3 size: 15 residues. The CDR3 sequence is CASNYPGVGVNEQYF. The CDR3, as DNA: TGTGCCAGCAATTACCCGGGGGTAGGTGTCAACGAGCAGTACTTC.